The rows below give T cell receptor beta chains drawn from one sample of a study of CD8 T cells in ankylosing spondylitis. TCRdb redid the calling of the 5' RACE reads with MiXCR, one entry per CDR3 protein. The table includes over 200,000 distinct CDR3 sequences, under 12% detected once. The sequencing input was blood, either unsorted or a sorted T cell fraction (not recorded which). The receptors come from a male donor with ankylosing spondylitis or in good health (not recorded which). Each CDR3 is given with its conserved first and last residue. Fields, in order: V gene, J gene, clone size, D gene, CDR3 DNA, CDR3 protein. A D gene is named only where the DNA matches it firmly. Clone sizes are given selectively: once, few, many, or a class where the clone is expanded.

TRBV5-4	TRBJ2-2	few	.	TGTGCCAGCAGCTTGGGACAGAAGATTTCCACCGGGGAGCTGTTTTTT	CASSLGQKISTGELFF
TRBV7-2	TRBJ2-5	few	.	TGTGCCAGCAGCTCCCTTTTCTCCAACCAAGAGACCCAGTACTTC	CASSSLFSNQETQYF
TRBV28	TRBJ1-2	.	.	TGTGCCAGCAGTTCTGATACTCCCTATGGCTACACCTTC	CASSSDTPYGYTF
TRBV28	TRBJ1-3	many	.	TGTGCCAGCAACACAGGGATCTCTGGAAACACCATATATTTT	CASNTGISGNTIYF
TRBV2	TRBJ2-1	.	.	TGTGCCAGCAGTGAAGACACCTACAATGAGCAGTTCTTC	CASSEDTYNEQFF
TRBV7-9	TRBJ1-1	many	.	TGTGCCAGCGCGATATTTGGTCTGAACACTGAAGCTTTCTTT	CASAIFGLNTEAFF
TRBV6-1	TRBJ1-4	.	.	TGTGCCAGCAGTCCCCGTGGCGGAGAAAAACTGTTTTTT	CASSPRGGEKLFF
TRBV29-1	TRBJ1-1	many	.	TGCAGCGTTGAAGATGAAGGCAAAGTGAACACTGAAGCTTTCTTT	CSVEDEGKVNTEAFF
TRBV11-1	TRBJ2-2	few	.	TGTGCCAGCAGGAGTTGGGGGGCCGGAAACACCGGGGAGCTGTTTTTT	CASRSWGAGNTGELFF
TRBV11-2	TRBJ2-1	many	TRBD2	TGTGCCAGCAGCCTAACCGCGGGGGGCACCTACAATGAGCAGTTCTTC	CASSLTAGGTYNEQFF
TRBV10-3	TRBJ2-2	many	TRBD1	TGTGCCATCAGGACAGGGCGATACGGTAGGACCGGGGAGCTGTTTTTT	CAIRTGRYGRTGELFF
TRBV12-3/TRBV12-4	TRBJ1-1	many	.	TGTGCCAGCTCGCGGGAGCGGATGAACACTGAAGCTTTCTTT	CASSRERMNTEAFF
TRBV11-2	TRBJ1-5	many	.	TGTGCCAGCAGCTTAGTACCCCACGACAGACTTTATAGCAATCAGCCCCAGCATTTT	CASSLVPHDRLYSNQPQHF
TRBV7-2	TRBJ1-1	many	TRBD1	TGTGCCAGCAGAGAGCAGGGGGCGTCTGAAGCTTTCTTT	CASREQGASEAFF
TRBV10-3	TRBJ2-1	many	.	TGTGCCATCAGTCCAAACAATGAGCAGTTCTTC	CAISPNNEQFF
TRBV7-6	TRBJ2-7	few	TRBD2	TGTGCCAGCAGCTTAGGAGACACCGGGGCGGGGGACGACGAGCAGTACTTC	CASSLGDTGAGDDEQYF
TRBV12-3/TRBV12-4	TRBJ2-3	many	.	TGTGCCAGCAGTGGGGCCGGGGCTTTAGATACGCAGTATTTT	CASSGAGALDTQYF
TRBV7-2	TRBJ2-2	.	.	TGTGCCAGCAGCTTAGCCAGTACCGCGAACACCGGGGAGCTGTTTTTT	CASSLASTANTGELFF
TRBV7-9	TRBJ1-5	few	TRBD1	TGTGCCAGCAGCACAGGGGGTAGTAATCAGCCCCAGCATTTT	CASSTGGSNQPQHF
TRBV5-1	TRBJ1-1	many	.	TGCGCCAGCAGCTTGGGGCCAAACACTGAAGCTTTCTTT	CASSLGPNTEAFF
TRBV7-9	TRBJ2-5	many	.	TGTGCCAGCAGCTCCAACCGGGACCACCAAGAGACCCAGTACTTC	CASSSNRDHQETQYF
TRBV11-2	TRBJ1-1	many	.	TGTGCCAGCAGCTTCCCAAACTCTGAAGCTTTCTTT	CASSFPNSEAFF
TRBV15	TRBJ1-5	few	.	TGTGCCACCAGCCTCGGCGGGATTAATCAGCCCCAGCATTTT	CATSLGGINQPQHF
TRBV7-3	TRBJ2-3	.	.	TGTGCCAGCAGCTTAAACAAGGGGGGGGCCCCCTTCAGCACAGATACGCAGTATTTT	CASSLNKGGAPFSTDTQYF
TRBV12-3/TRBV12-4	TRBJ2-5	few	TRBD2	TGTGCCAGCAGTTTGACTAGCGGGGGGGGTCAAGAGACCCAGTACTTC	CASSLTSGGGQETQYF
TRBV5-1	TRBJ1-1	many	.	TGCGCCAGCAGCTTGAGCACTGAAGCTTTCTTT	CASSLSTEAFF
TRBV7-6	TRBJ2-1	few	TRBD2	TGTGCCAGCAGCTTGGGCCAGCGGGGCCTTGATGAGCAGTTCTTC	CASSLGQRGLDEQFF
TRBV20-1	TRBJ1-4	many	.	TGCAGTGCTATGATACCCGGGACACTTAATGAAAAACTGTTTTTT	CSAMIPGTLNEKLFF
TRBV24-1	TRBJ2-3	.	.	TGTGCCACCGGGGCTTCGGTAGGCACAGATACGCAGTATTTT	CATGASVGTDTQYF
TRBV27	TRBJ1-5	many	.	TGTGCCAGCAGTTGGAACGTTGGGCAGCCCCAGCATTTT	CASSWNVGQPQHF
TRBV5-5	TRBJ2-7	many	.	TGTGCCAGCAGCTTGGTCGGGACGGTCTCCTACGAGCAGTACTTC	CASSLVGTVSYEQYF
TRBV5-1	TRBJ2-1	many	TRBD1	TGCGCCAGCAGCTTGACCGACAGGGAATACAATGAGCAGTTCTTC	CASSLTDREYNEQFF
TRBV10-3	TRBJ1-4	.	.	TGTGCCATCAGCGATCCAGAGACAGGCCTTAGGGAAAAACTGTTTTTT	CAISDPETGLREKLFF
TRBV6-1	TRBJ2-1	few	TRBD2	TGTGCCAGCAGTGGGCTAGCGGGGTATGAGCAGTTCTTC	CASSGLAGYEQFF
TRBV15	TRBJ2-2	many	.	TGTGCCACCAGTCCAGTGAACACCGGGGAGCTGTTTTTT	CATSPVNTGELFF
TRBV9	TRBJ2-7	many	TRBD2	TGTGCCAGCAGCGGTCGGGGGGTGGGGTACGAGCAGTACTTC	CASSGRGVGYEQYF
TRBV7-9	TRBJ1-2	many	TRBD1	TGTGCCAGCAGCCAAACCGGGACAGGGGTTAACTATGGCTACACCTTC	CASSQTGTGVNYGYTF
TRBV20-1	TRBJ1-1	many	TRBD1	TGCAGTGCTAGTAGGGGGCAGAACACTGAAGCTTTCTTT	CSASRGQNTEAFF
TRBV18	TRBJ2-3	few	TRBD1	TGTGCCAGCTCACCTCCGACAGGGGGTATAAAAGATACGCAGTATTTT	CASSPPTGGIKDTQYF
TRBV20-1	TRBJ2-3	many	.	TGCAGTGCTAAGGGTACAATAGATACGCAGTATTTT	CSAKGTIDTQYF
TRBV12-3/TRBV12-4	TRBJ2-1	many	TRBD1	TGTGCCAGCACCCAGGGGGTTGAGCAGTTCTTC	CASTQGVEQFF
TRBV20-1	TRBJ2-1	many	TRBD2	TGCAGTGCTCCCCTGACTAGCGGCCCGAATGAGCAGTTCTTC	CSAPLTSGPNEQFF
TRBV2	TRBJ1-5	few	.	TGTGCCAGCACCGAATCGGGCTATCAGCCCCAGCATTTT	CASTESGYQPQHF
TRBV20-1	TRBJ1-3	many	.	TGCAGTGCTAGACAAGACAGGAGCTCTGGAAACACCATATATTTT	CSARQDRSSGNTIYF
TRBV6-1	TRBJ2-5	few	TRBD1	TGTGCCAGCAAAGGACAGGTCGGGTTTTCAGCAGAGACCCAGTACTTC	CASKGQVGFSAETQYF
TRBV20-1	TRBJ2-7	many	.	TGCAGTGCTAGTGGCCTCGGGGAGCAGTACTTC	CSASGLGEQYF
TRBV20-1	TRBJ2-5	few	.	TGCAGTGCTGGACCCGGGACAACGGAGACCCAGTACTTC	CSAGPGTTETQYF
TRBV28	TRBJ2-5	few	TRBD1	TGTGCCAGCAGTTTAGACAGGGGGCTGGAGACCCAGTACTTC	CASSLDRGLETQYF
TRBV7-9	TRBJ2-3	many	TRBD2	TGTGCCAGCAGCTTAGGAGTGGGGCAAGCGGGGACAGATACGCAGTATTTT	CASSLGVGQAGTDTQYF
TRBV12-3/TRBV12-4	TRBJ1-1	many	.	TGTGCCAGCAGTTTAGTGGGAGACAGATTTGAAGCTTTCTTT	CASSLVGDRFEAFF
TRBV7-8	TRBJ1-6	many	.	TGTGCCAGCAGCTTATTTGGAACCGTACAGGGAAAGTCACCCCTCCACTTT	CASSLFGTVQGKSPLHF
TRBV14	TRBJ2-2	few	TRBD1	TGTGCCAGCAGCCAAGATCAAGACAGGGGTCCCGGGGAGCTGTTTTTT	CASSQDQDRGPGELFF
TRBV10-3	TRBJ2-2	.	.	TGTGCCATCAGGGGGGATGGGAACACCGGGGAGCTGTTTTTT	CAIRGDGNTGELFF